What follows are 9 T cell receptor beta chains derived from one specimen sequenced in a study of cytomegalovirus exposure and HLA in healthy donors. Use of 60 Vbeta and 13 Jbeta primers characterized the PCR. Sequencing used immunoSEQ multiplex PCR; TCRdb keeps in-frame clones, though not all of them. The table includes 120,000 to 150,000 clones, around 82% detected once. Sequencing used PBMCs. The origin of the receptors is a young man in good health and CMV-seropositive.

The gene calls are TRBV9 and TRBJ2-1; TRBD2 matches 10 bases. J lost 10 bases, V lost 0 bases, and 7 bases had no gene match. Germline V gene data show CDR1 as SGDLS and CDR2 as YYNGEE. This CDR3 is built from 15 residues. The CDR3 coding sequence is TGTGCCAGCAGCGTAGTGGCTAGCGGGAGAGGCGAGCAGTTCTTC. Residues: CASSVVASGRGEQFF. The full variable domain, in which reference TRBV9 and TRBJ2-1 provide the parts outside the CDR3, is DSGVTQTPKHLITATGQRVTLRCSPRSGDLSVYWYQQSLDQGLQFLIQYYNGEERAKGNILERFSAQQFPDLHSELNLSSLELGDSALYFCASSVVASGRGEQFFGPGTRLTVL.

The V gene is TRBV29-1, the J gene TRBJ2-1; 11 nucleotides match TRBD1. The germline V gene encodes CDR1 SQVTM and CDR2 ANQGSEA. The ends lost 6 bases at V and 5 bases at J; junction bases unmatched: 15. This CDR3 comprises 17 residues. In nucleotides, the CDR3 is TGCAGCGTGGCGGGACAGGGGGTTAGGGCCTCAGACAATGAGCAGTTCTTC. Translating gives CSVAGQGVRASDNEQFF.

The V and J genes are TRBV5-6 and TRBJ1-2, with D maybe TRBD1 (6 bases). The V end was cut by 4 bases, the J end by 4 bases, with 14 bases between. There are 14 residues in the CDR3. The germline CDR1 and CDR2 sequences are SGHDT and YYEEEE. The CDR3, as DNA: TGTGCCAGCAGCCCGGACAGCATATCCTATGGCTACACCTTC. This encodes CASSPDSISYGYTF.

The chain links TRBV27 to TRBJ2-5; no clear D gene. V lost 5 bases, J lost 5 bases, and 12 bases lay in between. Germline V gene sequence: CDR1 MNHEY, CDR2 SMNVEV (reference sequence). The CDR3 extends over 13 amino acids. The CDR3 loop reads CASSPQAPETQYF. CDR3 nucleotide sequence: TGTGCCAGCAGTCCCCAGGCGCCGGAGACCCAGTACTTC.

J is TRBJ1-1 and V is TRBV20-1, with D uncertain. Germline V gives CDR1 DFQATT, CDR2 SNEGSKA (reference sequence). Trimming cost V 6 bases and J 13 bases, with 9 bases left between them. The CDR3 extends over 8 amino acids. The CDR3 bases are TGCAGTGCCCCCCCGAGTTTCTTT. Translated, it gives CSAPPSFF.

V and J are TRBV28 and TRBJ2-2; D not resolved. CDR3 length: 15 residues. With 8 bases removed from V and 4 bases from J, the gap between germline ends came to 17 bases. The germline gives CDR1 MDHEN, CDR2 SYDVKM. The DNA of the CDR3 is TGTGCCAGCTGGGTTCGCCTAGGTCGCACCGGGGAGCTGTTTTTT. As protein: CASWVRLGRTGELFF.

The chain joins TRBV7-6 to TRBJ1-1; 7 positions match TRBD1. Germline V gene lookup returns CDR1 SGHVS and CDR2 FNYEAQ. Unmatched junction bases numbered 8, after V lost 5 bases and J lost 2 bases. The CDR3 runs to 15 residues. The DNA of the CDR3 is TGTGCCAGCAGCGTCGGGACAGCATTTAACACTGAAGCTTTCTTT. As protein: CASSVGTAFNTEAFF.

The chain carries TRBV15 and TRBJ2-6; D perhaps matches TRBD1 (5 bases). CDR1 and CDR2 (germline): LNHNV, YYDKDF (reference sequence). The CDR3 consists of 17 residues. Trimming removed 5 bases from V and 1 base from J, with 15 bases in between. This chain's CDR3 is CATSLGYSGSGANVLTF. The CDR3 bases are TGTGCCACCAGCTTAGGGTATTCAGGGTCTGGGGCCAACGTCCTGACTTTC.

This clone was observed a handful of times. The V call is TRBV28, the J call TRBJ2-3; D call uncertain. This CDR3 contains 17 residues. V lost 7 bases and J 2 bases, leaving 22 bases between the germline ends. Looked up from germline, CDR1 is MDHEN and CDR2 is SYDVKM. The CDR3 DNA follows: TGTGCCAGCACCATACCTGCCCGGCGGCAATTCACAGATACGCAGTATTTT. It is translated as CASTIPARRQFTDTQYF.